This is a list of T cell receptor beta chains from one sample in a study of T cell changes during pregnancy in multiple sclerosis. Measured with immunoSEQ multiplex PCR; TCRdb has only the in-frame clones, and not every one. The sample includes 40,000 to 60,000 clones, 80% to 95% of them seen just once. The material sequenced was CD4+ T cells from peripheral blood mononuclear cells, taken in the third trimester of pregnancy. Receptors originate from a female donor with multiple sclerosis, enrolled in a pregnancy study. Each CDR3 is given with its conserved first and last residue. D genes are given only for firm matches. Size is omitted from some rows. Given values are once, few, many or a class for expanded clones.

v_call,clone_size,d_call,j_call,cdr3_nt,cdr3_aa
TRBV7-9,NA,NA,TRBJ2-5,TGTGCCAGCAGCCCCCGGGATCCAAAAGAGACCCAGTACTTC,CASSPRDPKETQYF
TRBV14,NA,NA,TRBJ1-1,TGTGCCAGCAGCCAAGTTTACGGGGGCACTGAAGCTTTCTTT,CASSQVYGGTEAFF
TRBV7-9,NA,NA,TRBJ1-4,TGTGCCAGCAGCTTACGGACCGACAGTATTAATGAAAAACTGTTTTTT,CASSLRTDSINEKLFF
TRBV11-3,NA,TRBD2,TRBJ2-3,TGTGCCAGCAGCTTAGACGGGGGGGCGAGAGATACGCAGTATTTT,CASSLDGGARDTQYF
TRBV5-6,NA,TRBD1,TRBJ2-7,TGTGCCAGCAGCTTGGCAGGGGGCGAGCAGTACTTC,CASSLAGGEQYF
TRBV2,once,NA,TRBJ2-5,TGTGCCAGCAGTGGTACTACTGAGACCCAGTACTTC,CASSGTTETQYF
TRBV29-1,NA,TRBD1,TRBJ1-2,TGCAGCGTTGCTTTGGGACAGATGAACTATGGCTACACCTTC,CSVALGQMNYGYTF
TRBV30,NA,NA,TRBJ2-6,TGTGCCTGGAGTACACTAGGGTCTGGGGCCAACGTCCTGACTTTC,CAWSTLGSGANVLTF
TRBV5-1,NA,TRBD1,TRBJ1-1,TGCGCCAGCAGCTTGGCCCCAGGGGGCACTGAAGCTTTCTTT,CASSLAPGGTEAFF
TRBV5-6,NA,TRBD1,TRBJ2-5,TGTGCCAGCAGTATCTCCCCCGGGACAGGGTTGCCGGAGACCCAGTACTTC,CASSISPGTGLPETQYF
TRBV30,NA,NA,TRBJ1-5,TGTGCCTGGAGAGGGGATAGCAATCAGCCCCAGCATTTT,CAWRGDSNQPQHF
TRBV30,NA,NA,TRBJ2-3,TGTGCCTGGAGTCGGGACTTCTACACAGATACGCAGTATTTT,CAWSRDFYTDTQYF
TRBV6-1,NA,NA,TRBJ1-2,TGTGCCAGCAGCTTATCCGAGGCTAACTATGGCTACACCTTC,CASSLSEANYGYTF
TRBV21-1,NA,NA,TRBJ1-4,TGTGCCAGCAGCGACAGGGGCTCCTGGAATGAAAAACTGTTTTTT,CASSDRGSWNEKLFF
TRBV5-1,NA,TRBD1,TRBJ2-5,TGCGCCAGCAGCAGGGGGCGAGGAGAGACCCAGTACTTC,CASSRGRGETQYF
TRBV25-1,NA,NA,TRBJ1-4,TGTGCCAGCAGTGAATATCAGGCAGGTGCTGAAAAACTGTTTTTT,CASSEYQAGAEKLFF
TRBV15,NA,NA,TRBJ1-1,TGTGCCACCAGCAGGAGGTTCGGCACTGAAGCTTTCTTT,CATSRRFGTEAFF
TRBV5-1,NA,TRBD1,TRBJ2-5,TGCGCCAGCAGCGACCGGGACAGGGGGTATCTAGAGACCCAGTACTTC,CASSDRDRGYLETQYF
TRBV6-4,NA,NA,TRBJ2-2,TGTGCCAGCAGTGACTCGGGGAGGAACACCGGGGAGCTGTTTTTT,CASSDSGRNTGELFF
TRBV2,NA,NA,TRBJ2-2,TGTGCCAGCAGTGAACCAGTGGGGGCCACCGGGGAGCTGTTTTTT,CASSEPVGATGELFF
TRBV7-9,NA,NA,TRBJ1-1,TGTGCCAGCAGCTTAGTAGCAGGGGAGACTGAAGCTTTCTTT,CASSLVAGETEAFF
TRBV11-2,NA,NA,TRBJ1-6,TGTGCCAGCAGCTTAGAGGTGACAGCCAATTCACCCCTCCACTTT,CASSLEVTANSPLHF
TRBV11-2,NA,NA,TRBJ2-7,TGTGCCAGCAGCTTAGAACAGGGTCTTCTCTACGAGCAGTACTTC,CASSLEQGLLYEQYF
TRBV19,NA,NA,TRBJ2-3,TGTGCCAGTAACCTCGGGTTGAGCACAGATACGCAGTATTTT,CASNLGLSTDTQYF
TRBV6-1,once,NA,TRBJ1-4,TGTGCCAGCAGTGAAGCCACAGGAGACGAAAAACTGTTTTTT,CASSEATGDEKLFF
TRBV7-9,NA,TRBD2,TRBJ2-1,TGTGCCAGCCGAATCGGCGCGGCGGGGGGCTTCTACAATGAGCAGTTCTTC,CASRIGAAGGFYNEQFF
TRBV29-1,NA,TRBD1,TRBJ1-2,TGCAGCGTTGGACAGGGTTCAGGAGGCTACACCTTC,CSVGQGSGGYTF
TRBV11-2,NA,NA,TRBJ2-1,TGTGCCAGCAGCCCAGGTTATGAGCAGTTCTTC,CASSPGYEQFF
TRBV25-1,NA,NA,TRBJ2-5,TGTGCCAGCAGTGAGCACTCAGGGGCCGGAGAGACCCAGTACTTC,CASSEHSGAGETQYF
TRBV6-5,NA,TRBD1,TRBJ2-7,TGTGCCAGCAAAGTGGGGGACAGGGCTCGTGACGAGCAGTACTTC,CASKVGDRARDEQYF
TRBV2,once,NA,TRBJ1-6,TGTGCCAGCAGTGAAGCACAAGGGAGGGGTAATTCACCCCTCCACTTT,CASSEAQGRGNSPLHF
TRBV5-1,NA,NA,TRBJ2-7,TGCGCCAGCAGCGTTGGTTGGAGATACGAGCAGTACTTC,CASSVGWRYEQYF
TRBV27,NA,NA,TRBJ1-1,TGTGCCAGCAAACGTATCGGGGGGTCGAACACTGAAGCTTTCTTT,CASKRIGGSNTEAFF
TRBV6-1,NA,NA,TRBJ1-3,TGTGCCAGCAGTGAAGCTAGATCTGGAAACACCATATATTTT,CASSEARSGNTIYF
TRBV6-1,once,TRBD1,TRBJ1-6,TGTGCCAGCAGTGAATATCCGACAGGGGTTTTGAATTCACCCCTCCACTTT,CASSEYPTGVLNSPLHF
TRBV4-2,NA,TRBD1,TRBJ1-1,TGTGCCAGCAGCTCCGGGACAGGGATGAGGTCTTTCTTT,CASSSGTGMRSFF
TRBV6-5,NA,NA,TRBJ1-1,TGTGCCAGCAGCCCAGGGGCCACTGAAGCTTTCTTT,CASSPGATEAFF
TRBV7-8,once,NA,TRBJ2-7,TGTGCCAGCAGCTCGCGATGGGGCAGCTCCTACGAGCAGTACTTC,CASSSRWGSSYEQYF
TRBV7-2,NA,NA,TRBJ1-2,TGTGCCAGCAGCCGGGGTCCCGGCTATGGCTACACCTTC,CASSRGPGYGYTF
TRBV2,NA,TRBD2,TRBJ2-7,TGTGCCAGCAGAGCCGGGACTAGTTTCGCCCTAAACGGCAGCTACGAGCAGTACTTC,CASRAGTSFALNGSYEQYF
TRBV9,NA,NA,TRBJ2-7,TGTGCCAGCAGCGTAGGGAGGGGCAACGAGCAGTACTTC,CASSVGRGNEQYF
TRBV5-4,NA,TRBD2,TRBJ2-7,TGTGCCAGCAGCTCACTAGCGGGGTTAGACGAGCAGTACTTC,CASSSLAGLDEQYF
TRBV18,NA,TRBD2,TRBJ2-7,TGTGCCAGCTCACCACTGAAACGGGGGGGCTACGAGCAGTACTTC,CASSPLKRGGYEQYF
TRBV11-2,once,TRBD2,TRBJ2-1,TGTGCCAGCAGCTCCCAGCGGGGGGTCTACAATGAGCAGTTCTTC,CASSSQRGVYNEQFF
TRBV14,NA,NA,TRBJ1-1,TGTGCCAGCAGCCCGGGGACTCTGAACACTGAAGCTTTCTTT,CASSPGTLNTEAFF
TRBV6-5,NA,TRBD1,TRBJ2-1,TGTGCCAGCAGTCAGGACAGGGTGTCTGAGCAGTTCTTC,CASSQDRVSEQFF
TRBV27,NA,TRBD1,TRBJ1-2,TGTGCCAGCAGAACTACCGACAGGGGGCGCGTCGGGGGCTACACCTTC,CASRTTDRGRVGGYTF
TRBV7-8,NA,NA,TRBJ2-7,TGTGCCAGCAGCTTAGTGGCTCAGGCGGGGCAGTACTTC,CASSLVAQAGQYF
TRBV6-5,NA,NA,TRBJ2-2,TGTGCCAGCAGTTATTCGGGACATATGAACACCGGGGAGCTGTTTTTT,CASSYSGHMNTGELFF
TRBV5-6,NA,TRBD1,TRBJ1-6,TGTGCCAGCAACCGGGACAGTGGACGTTCACCCCTCCACTTT,CASNRDSGRSPLHF